Listed here are 10 T cell receptor beta chains from one sample, sequenced in a study of T cells in Graves' hyperthyroidism and ophthalmopathy. It was RNA transcripts that yielded the amplified TCR beta CDR3 regions. With the HTBI primer set, the TCR CDR3 went through a first round of RT-PCR. TCRdb used MiXCR to reprocess the multiplex PCR reads, holding one entry per CDR3 protein. The table includes 450,000 to 700,000 distinct CDR3 sequences, around 45% detected once. The material sequenced was peripheral blood or thyroid tissue (not recorded which). These receptors all stem from a young woman with Graves' hyperthyroidism.

Turning to this clonotype: Given the absence of the conserved phenylalanine or tryptophan at the CDR3 end, a read error is likely. The limits of the CDR3 on the DNA are not certain, so only TCRdb's listed CDR3 is given. V and J are TRBV6-6 and TRBJ1-3; TRBD1, as called in the table, went unchecked against the DNA. 8 amino acids form the CDR3, both terminal residues included. In germline, CDR1 is MNHNY, CDR2 SVGAGI (reference sequence). The CDR3 reads CASSPGYS.

This clonotype was counted many times. V is TRBV9 and J is TRBJ2-2; perhaps TRBD2 as D (5 bases). The germline V and J ends were trimmed by 4 bases and 8 bases, with 15 bases remaining between them. The CDR3 sequence is 14 residues long. Germline values: CDR1 SGDLS, CDR2 YYNGEE. The CDR3 protein is CASSPRAAPGELFF. CDR3 sequence (DNA): TGTGCCAGCAGCCCGAGGGCGGCCCCTGGGGAGCTGTTTTTT. Supplemented by reference TRBV9 and TRBJ2-2, the full variable domain reads DSGVTQTPKHLITATGQRVTLRCSPRSGDLSVYWYQQSLDQGLQFLIQYYNGEERAKGNILERFSAQQFPDLHSELNLSSLELGDSALYFCASSPRAAPGELFFGEGSRLTVL.

The chain is built from TRBV29-1 and TRBJ2-7; D is possibly TRBD2 (5 bases). V was pared by 3 bases and J by 7 bases, with 25 bases between. Germline assignment: CDR1 SQVTM and CDR2 ANQGSEA. This CDR3 has 16 amino acids. CDR3 amino acids: CSVEEPGRVIPGEQYF. CDR3 sequence (DNA): TGCAGCGTTGAGGAACCGGGGAGAGTAATCCCTGGGGAGCAGTACTTC.

This clonotype came up many times. The rearrangement uses TRBV12-3 or TRBV12-4 and TRBJ1-4; 10 positions match TRBD1. The CDR3 has 15 amino acids. V shed 6 bases and J 8 bases; nucleotides not matched to a gene: 9. CDR3 loop: CASSPIGTGAEKLFF. Here the CDR3 DNA reads TGTGCCAGCAGCCCCATCGGGACAGGGGCGGAAAAACTGTTTTTT.

The rearrangement links TRBV3-1 to TRBJ1-4; D is ambiguous. The CDR3 consists of 15 residues. CDR1 and CDR2 from the germline V gene are LGHDT and YNNKEL (reference sequence). The V gene lost 0 bases and the J gene lost 4 bases, with 9 bases spanning the gap. CDR3 sequence (DNA): TGTGCCAGCAGCCAAGATGTAACTTTTAATGAAAAACTGTTTTTT. This encodes CASSQDVTFNEKLFF.

This clonotype was counted ten times or more. The chain is built from TRBV5-6 and TRBJ2-2; D may be TRBD1 (6 bases). Trimming shortened V by 5 bases and J by 0 bases, and 11 bases separated the two germline ends. CDR1 and CDR2 from the germline V gene are SGHDT and YYEEEE. The CDR3 covers 15 residues. CDR3 in amino acids: CASRLTGANTGELFF. For the CDR3, the DNA is TGTGCCAGCAGGTTGACAGGAGCGAACACCGGGGAGCTGTTTTTT.

This clonotype was seen many times. The chain combines TRBV20-1 with TRBJ2-7; the D gene is possibly TRBD2 (5 bases). CDR1 and CDR2 from the germline V gene are DFQATT and SNEGSKA (reference sequence). This CDR3 has 14 amino acids. V was cut by 4 bases and J by 0 bases, with 13 bases left in between. CDR3 DNA: TGCAGTGCTAAGGGCTTTACTAGCTCCTACGAGCAGTACTTC. This encodes CSAKGFTSSYEQYF.

V usage is TRBV19 and J usage is TRBJ1-5; D uncertain. The CDR3 is 14 amino acids. Trimming shortened V by 1 base and J by 6 bases, and 10 bases separated the two germline ends. CDR1 is LNHDA and CDR2 is SQIVND in the germline V gene (reference sequence). The CDR3 sequence: CASSIGGYLQPQHF. CDR3 coding DNA: TGTGCCAGTAGTATAGGTGGGTATCTTCAGCCCCAGCATTTT.

A few counts support this clonotype. The chain joins TRBV7-9 to TRBJ2-5, with D hard to call. Looked up from germline, CDR1 is SEHNR and CDR2 is FQNEAQ (reference sequence). V lost 1 base, J lost 5 bases, and 8 bases lay in between. The CDR3 has 13 amino acids. The CDR3 protein is CASSLEAAETQYF. In nucleotides, the CDR3 is TGTGCCAGCAGCTTAGAGGCAGCCGAGACCCAGTACTTC. The full variable domain, in which reference TRBV7-9 and TRBJ2-5 provide the parts outside the CDR3, is DTGVSQNPRHKITKRGQNVTFRCDPISEHNRLYWYRQTLGQGPEFLTYFQNEAQLEKSRLLSDRFSAERPKGSFSTLEIQRTEQGDSAMYLCASSLEAAETQYFGPGTRLLVL.

As for this clonotype: Since the CDR3 does not end with the conserved phenylalanine or tryptophan, this likely comes from a read error. The DNA is left out, because the CDR3 cannot be placed on it with certainty; the CDR3 is given as TCRdb lists it. This chain connects TRBV24-1 to TRBJ2-6. CDR1 is KGHDR and CDR2 is SFDVKD in the germline V gene. Counting both end residues, the CDR3 totals 8 amino acids. CDR3: CATTARTS.